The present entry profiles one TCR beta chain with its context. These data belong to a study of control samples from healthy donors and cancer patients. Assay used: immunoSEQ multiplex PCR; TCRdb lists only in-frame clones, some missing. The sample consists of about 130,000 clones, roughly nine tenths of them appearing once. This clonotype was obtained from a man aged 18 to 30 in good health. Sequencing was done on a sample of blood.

The CDR3 is CATSPGGRGDQPQHF. The CDR3 coding sequence is TGTGCCACCAGCCCCGGGGGAAGGGGTGATCAGCCCCAGCATTTT. The genes are TRBV24-1 and TRBJ1-5; maybe TRBD1 (5 bases). Per the germline V gene, CDR1 is KGHDR and CDR2 is SFDVKD. The V gene lost 7 bases and the J gene lost 5 bases, with 17 bases spanning the gap. The CDR3 consists of 15 residues.